The 3 T cell receptor beta chains listed next were all sequenced from one sample in a study of blood T cell repertoires in COVID-19. Clones were sequenced by immunoSEQ multiplex PCR, and TCRdb holds only the in-frame ones, with some missing. The table lists 200,000 to 250,000 clones, 70% to 85% of them singletons. Sequencing was performed on PBMCs or T cells enriched from blood (not recorded which). All receptors derive from a man aged 60 to 69 who had recovered from COVID-19.

This chain connects TRBV4-2 to TRBJ1-6; 11 positions agree with TRBD1. The CDR3 has 16 amino acids. Germline CDR1 LGHNA, CDR2 YNFKEQ. The V segment lost 0 bases and the J segment 9 bases; nucleotides outside the gene matches: 4. CDR3 in DNA: TGTGCCAGCAGCCAAGATTGGACAGGGGGCATTTCACCCCTCCACTTT. It translates to CASSQDWTGGISPLHF.

Note on this clone: Other DNA sequences within the sample encode an identical CDR3. The chain employs TRBV30 and TRBJ1-2, with D hard to call. The CDR3 runs to 13 residues. Per the germline V gene, CDR1 is GTSNPN and CDR2 is SVGIG (reference sequence). V was pared by 3 bases and J by 2 bases, with 10 bases between. The CDR3 loop reads CAWSALRNYGYTF. The CDR3 region has the DNA TGTGCCTGGAGCGCTCTTAGAAACTATGGCTACACCTTC.

This sequence joins TRBV19 and TRBJ1-4, with unresolved D. Looked up from germline, CDR1 is LNHDA and CDR2 is SQIVND (reference sequence). Trimming removed 6 bases from V and 8 bases from J, with 7 bases in between. The CDR3 runs to 11 residues. The CDR3 sequence: CASRSREKLFF. The CDR3, as DNA: TGTGCCAGTAGGAGTCGAGAAAAACTGTTTTTT. The entire variable domain, with the rest obtained from reference TRBV19 and TRBJ1-4, is as follows: DGGITQSPKYLFRKEGQNVTLSCEQNLNHDAMYWYRQDPGQGLRLIYYSQIVNDFQKGDIAEGYSVSREKKESFPLTVTSAQKNPTAFYLCASRSREKLFFGSGTQLSVL.